The 5 T cell receptor beta chains below were found in one sample sequenced in a study of regulatory T cells in long-lasting Graves disease. Arm-PCR with iRepertoire HTBI primers amplified the CDR3 regions for these TCR beta libraries. TCRdb analysed the multiplex PCR reads with MiXCR anew, one entry per CDR3 protein. The data hold 450,000 to 650,000 distinct CDR3 sequences, with approximately 16% observed a single time. Regarding time point: newly diagnosed GD, antithyroid drugs for less than 3 months. RNA isolated from PBMCs was used to make the TCR library. The same sample was also studied in work on T cells in Graves' hyperthyroidism and ophthalmopathy.

Sequencing was performed on peripheral blood mononuclear cells (PBMCs), taken at new diagnosis, from a patient treated with antithyroid drugs. These receptors were collected from a woman aged 40 to 65 with Graves disease.

This clonotype was seen a few times. DNA for the CDR3: TGTGCCAGCAGCGTAGCTCCGAACACTGAAGCTTTCTTT. Amino acid sequence: CASSVAPNTEAFF. The chain recombines TRBV9 with TRBJ1-1; no definite D call. This CDR3 is 13 amino acids long. The germline V gene encodes CDR1 SGDLS and CDR2 YYNGEE. Trimming removed 0 bases from V and 1 base from J, with 4 bases in between.

V and J are TRBV25-1 and TRBJ1-2; D gene ambiguous. The CDR3 extends over 12 amino acids. Germline CDR1 is MGHDK and CDR2 is SYGVNS. V was clipped by 1 base and J by 6 bases, with 6 bases between them. The CDR3 loop is CASSESADGYTF. The CDR3 DNA is TGTGCCAGCAGTGAATCGGCAGATGGCTACACCTTC.

The chain recombines TRBV10-3 with TRBJ1-4; D unclear. Trimming cost V 4 bases and J 5 bases, with 14 bases left between them. CDR1 and CDR2 (germline): ENHRY, SYGVKD. The CDR3 has 15 amino acids. This CDR3 reads CAISATDGKNEKLFF. The CDR3 DNA is TGTGCCATCAGTGCGACGGATGGGAAGAATGAAAAACTGTTTTTT.

This clonotype occurred a few times. The junction and the germline gene differ at one end; a read error may be behind it. The rearrangement uses TRBV5-1 and TRBJ1-1; 9 bases line up with TRBD1. The CDR3 sequence is 15 residues long. Germline CDR1 is SGHRS and CDR2 is YFSETQ. Written as DNA, the CDR3 is TGCGCCAGCAGACACCTTACAGGGGGCACCCCTGAAGCTTCCTTT. Protein: CASRHLTGGTPEASF.

In its sample, this clonotype was seen many times. The chain links TRBV20-1 to TRBJ1-4; 7 bases are a match to TRBD1. Germline lookup yields CDR1 DFQATT and CDR2 SNEGSKA (reference sequence). CDR3 length equals 12 residues. After removal of 1 base from V and 8 bases from J, the junction contained 1 base not matched to a gene. CDR3 nucleotide sequence: TGCAGTGCTAGAGCCAGGGGGGAAAAACTGTTTTTT. This encodes CSARARGEKLFF.